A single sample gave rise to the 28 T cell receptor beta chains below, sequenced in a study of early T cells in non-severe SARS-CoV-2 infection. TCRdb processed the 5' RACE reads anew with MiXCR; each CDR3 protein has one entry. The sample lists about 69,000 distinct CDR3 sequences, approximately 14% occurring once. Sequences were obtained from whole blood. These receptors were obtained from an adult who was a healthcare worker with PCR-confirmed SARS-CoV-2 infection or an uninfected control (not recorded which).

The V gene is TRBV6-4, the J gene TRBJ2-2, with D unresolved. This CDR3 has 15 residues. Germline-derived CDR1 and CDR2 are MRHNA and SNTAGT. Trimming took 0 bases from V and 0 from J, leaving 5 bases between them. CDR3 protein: CASSDSQANTGELFF. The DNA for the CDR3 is TGTGCCAGCAGTGACTCGCAGGCGAACACCGGGGAGCTGTTTTTT.

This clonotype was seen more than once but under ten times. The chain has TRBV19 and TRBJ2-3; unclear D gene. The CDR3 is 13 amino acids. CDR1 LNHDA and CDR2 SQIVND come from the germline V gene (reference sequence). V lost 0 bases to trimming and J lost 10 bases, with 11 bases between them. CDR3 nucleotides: TGTGCCAGTAGTATAGAGGCCAGCCTGGCGCAGTATTTT. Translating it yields CASSIEASLAQYF. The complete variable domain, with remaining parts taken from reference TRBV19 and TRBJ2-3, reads DGGITQSPKYLFRKEGQNVTLSCEQNLNHDAMYWYRQDPGQGLRLIYYSQIVNDFQKGDIAEGYSVSREKKESFPLTVTSAQKNPTAFYLCASSIEASLAQYFGPGTRLTVL.

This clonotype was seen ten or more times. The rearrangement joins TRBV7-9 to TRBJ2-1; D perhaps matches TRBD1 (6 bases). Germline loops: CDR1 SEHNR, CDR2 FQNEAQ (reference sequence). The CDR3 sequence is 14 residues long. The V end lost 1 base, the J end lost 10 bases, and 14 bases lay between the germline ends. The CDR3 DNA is TGTGCCAGCAGCTTAGGGGGGCTACTCATGGAGCAGTTCTTC. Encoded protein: CASSLGGLLMEQFF.

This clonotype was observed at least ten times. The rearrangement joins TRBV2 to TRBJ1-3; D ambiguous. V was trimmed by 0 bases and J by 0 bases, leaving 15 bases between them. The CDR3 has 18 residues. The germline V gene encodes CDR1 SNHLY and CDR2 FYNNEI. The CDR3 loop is CASSEAPPVGVSGNTIYF. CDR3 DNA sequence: TGTGCCAGCAGTGAAGCTCCTCCGGTGGGCGTCTCTGGAAACACCATATATTTT.

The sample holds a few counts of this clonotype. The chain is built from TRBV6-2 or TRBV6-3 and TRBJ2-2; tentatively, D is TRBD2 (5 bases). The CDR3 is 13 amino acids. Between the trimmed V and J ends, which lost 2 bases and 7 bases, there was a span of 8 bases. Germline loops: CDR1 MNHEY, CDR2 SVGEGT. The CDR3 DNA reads TGTGCCAGCAGTTACCGGGAAAACGGGGAGCTGTTTTTT. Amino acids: CASSYRENGELFF.

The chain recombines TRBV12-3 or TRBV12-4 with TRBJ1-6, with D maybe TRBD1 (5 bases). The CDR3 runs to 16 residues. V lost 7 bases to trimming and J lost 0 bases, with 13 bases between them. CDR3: CASTPGPSSYNSPLHF. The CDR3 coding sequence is TGTGCCAGCACACCGGGACCCAGCTCCTATAATTCACCCCTCCACTTT.

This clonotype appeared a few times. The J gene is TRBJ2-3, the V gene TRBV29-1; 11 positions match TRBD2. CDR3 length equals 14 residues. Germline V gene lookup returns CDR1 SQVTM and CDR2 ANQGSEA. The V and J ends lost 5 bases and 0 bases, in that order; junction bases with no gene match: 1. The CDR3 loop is CSVIAGGSTDTQYF. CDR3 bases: TGCAGCGTTATAGCGGGGGGGAGCACAGATACGCAGTATTTT.

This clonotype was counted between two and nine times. CDR3 sequence: CSALHSSYEQYF. In DNA form, the CDR3 reads TGCAGCGCCTTACATAGCTCCTACGAGCAGTACTTC. The chain uses TRBV29-1 and TRBJ2-7; D is undetermined. Germline V gene lookup returns CDR1 SQVTM and CDR2 ANQGSEA. Trimming removed 7 bases at V and 0 bases at J, with 10 bases between. The CDR3 loop spans 12 amino acids.

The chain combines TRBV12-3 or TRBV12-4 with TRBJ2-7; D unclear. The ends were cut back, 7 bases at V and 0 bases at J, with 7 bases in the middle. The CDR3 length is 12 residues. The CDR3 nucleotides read TGTGCCAGCACGGCTAGCTCCTACGAGCAGTACTTC. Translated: CASTASSYEQYF.

CDR3 nucleotides: TGTGCCAGTAACCCCGGGTCGAACACCGGGGAGCTGTTTTTT. This translates into CASNPGSNTGELFF. The chain uses TRBV19 and TRBJ2-2, with unresolved D. This CDR3 has 14 amino acids. The V gene lost 7 bases and the J gene lost 0 bases, with 9 bases spanning the gap. CDR1 LNHDA and CDR2 SQIVND come from the germline V gene (reference sequence). The full variable domain, its missing parts supplied by reference TRBV19 and TRBJ2-2, is DGGITQSPKYLFRKEGQNVTLSCEQNLNHDAMYWYRQDPGQGLRLIYYSQIVNDFQKGDIAEGYSVSREKKESFPLTVTSAQKNPTAFYLCASNPGSNTGELFFGEGSRLTVL.

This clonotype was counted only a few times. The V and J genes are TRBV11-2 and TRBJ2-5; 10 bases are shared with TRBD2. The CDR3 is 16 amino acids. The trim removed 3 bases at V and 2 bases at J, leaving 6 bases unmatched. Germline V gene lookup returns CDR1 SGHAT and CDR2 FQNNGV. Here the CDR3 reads CASSLRAGGSQETQYF. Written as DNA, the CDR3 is TGTGCCAGCAGCTTGAGAGCGGGGGGGTCGCAAGAGACCCAGTACTTC.

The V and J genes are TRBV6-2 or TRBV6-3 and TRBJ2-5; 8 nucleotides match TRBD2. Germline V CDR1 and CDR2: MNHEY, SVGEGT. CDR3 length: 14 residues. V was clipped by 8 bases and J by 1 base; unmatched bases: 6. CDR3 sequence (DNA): TGTGCCAGCCAGCTAGCGGGCCTCCAAGAGACCCAGTACTTC. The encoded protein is CASQLAGLQETQYF.

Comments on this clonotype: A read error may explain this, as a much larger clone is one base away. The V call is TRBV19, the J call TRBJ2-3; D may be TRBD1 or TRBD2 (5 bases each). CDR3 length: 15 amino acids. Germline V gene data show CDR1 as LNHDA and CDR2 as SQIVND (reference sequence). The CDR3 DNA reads TGTGCCAGCCACCGGGGCCTGGGGGATCCAGAAACGCAGTATTTT. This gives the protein CASHRGLGDPETQYF.

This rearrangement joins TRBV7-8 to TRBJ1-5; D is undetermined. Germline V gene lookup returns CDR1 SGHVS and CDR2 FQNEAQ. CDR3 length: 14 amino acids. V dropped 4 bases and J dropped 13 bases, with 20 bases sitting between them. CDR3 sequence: CASSSSDDAALQHF. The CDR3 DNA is TGTGCCAGCAGCTCGTCCGATGATGCTGCTCTTCAGCATTTT.

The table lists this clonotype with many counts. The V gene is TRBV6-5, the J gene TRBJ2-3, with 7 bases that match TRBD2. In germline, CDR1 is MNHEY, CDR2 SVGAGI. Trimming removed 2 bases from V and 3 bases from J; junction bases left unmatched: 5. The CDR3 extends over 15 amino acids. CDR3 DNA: TGTGCCAGCAGTTACGGCGGGGGTTATACAGATACGCAGTATTTT. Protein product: CASSYGGGYTDTQYF.

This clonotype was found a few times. The CDR3 region is CASSSTMPGDTQYF. The CDR3 region has the DNA TGTGCCTCCTCCAGCACGATGCCCGGAGATACGCAGTATTTT. The chain uses TRBV2 and TRBJ2-3; no reliable D call. The CDR3 extends over 14 amino acids. With 11 bases removed from V and 5 bases from J, the gap between germline ends came to 20 bases. From germline, CDR1 is SNHLY and CDR2 FYNNEI.

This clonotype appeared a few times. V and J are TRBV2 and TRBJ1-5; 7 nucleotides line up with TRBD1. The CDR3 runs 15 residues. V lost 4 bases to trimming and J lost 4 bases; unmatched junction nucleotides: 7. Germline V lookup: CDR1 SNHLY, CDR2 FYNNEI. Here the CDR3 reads CASSGGGQKNQPQHF. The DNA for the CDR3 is TGTGCCAGCAGTGGGGGGGGACAGAAAAATCAGCCCCAGCATTTT.

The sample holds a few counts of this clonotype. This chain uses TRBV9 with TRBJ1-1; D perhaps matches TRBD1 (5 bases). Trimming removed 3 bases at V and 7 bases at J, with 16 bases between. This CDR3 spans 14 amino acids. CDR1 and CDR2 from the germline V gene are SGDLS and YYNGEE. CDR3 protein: CASSARDSQFEAFF. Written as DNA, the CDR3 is TGTGCCAGCAGCGCACGTGACAGCCAATTTGAAGCTTTCTTT.

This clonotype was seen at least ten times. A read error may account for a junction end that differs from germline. CDR3 nucleotides: TGCGCCAGCAGCACAACAGGAGCCCCCTACGATGAGCAGTTCTTC. Amino acids: CASSTTGAPYDEQFF. The chain has TRBV5-1 and TRBJ2-1, with D maybe TRBD1 (5 bases). In germline, CDR1 is SGHRS, CDR2 YFSETQ. This CDR3 has 15 residues. The variable domain in full, with the rest retrieved from reference TRBV5-1 and TRBJ2-1, is KAGVTQTPRYLIKTRGQQVTLSCSPISGHRSVSWYQQTPGQGLQFLFEYFSETQRNKGNFPGRFSGRQFSNSRSEMNVSTLELGDSALYLCASSTTGAPYDEQFFGPGTRLTVL.

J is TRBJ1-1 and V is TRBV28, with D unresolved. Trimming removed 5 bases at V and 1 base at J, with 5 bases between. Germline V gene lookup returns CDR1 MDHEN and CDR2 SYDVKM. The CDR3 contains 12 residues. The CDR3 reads CASSTTNTEAFF. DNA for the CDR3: TGTGCCAGCAGTACAACGAACACTGAAGCTTTCTTT.

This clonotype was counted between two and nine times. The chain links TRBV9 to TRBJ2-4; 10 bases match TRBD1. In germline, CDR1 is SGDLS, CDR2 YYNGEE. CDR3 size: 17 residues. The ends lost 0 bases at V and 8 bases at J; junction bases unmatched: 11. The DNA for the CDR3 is TGTGCCAGCAGCGTAGGAAGGGGACAGGGGCCTAGGGACATTCAGTACTTC. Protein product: CASSVGRGQGPRDIQYF.

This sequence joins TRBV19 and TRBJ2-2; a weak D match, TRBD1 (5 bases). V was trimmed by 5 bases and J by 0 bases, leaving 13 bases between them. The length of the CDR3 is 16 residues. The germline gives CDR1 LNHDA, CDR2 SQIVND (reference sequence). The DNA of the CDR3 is TGTGCCAGTAGTTCCCTGGGGCGGACGAACACCGGGGAGCTGTTTTTT. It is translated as CASSSLGRTNTGELFF.

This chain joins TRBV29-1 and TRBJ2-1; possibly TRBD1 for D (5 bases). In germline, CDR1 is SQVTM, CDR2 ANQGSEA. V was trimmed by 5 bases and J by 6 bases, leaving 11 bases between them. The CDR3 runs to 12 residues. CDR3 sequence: CSVSAGPNEQFF. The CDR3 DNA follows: TGCAGCGTTTCAGCAGGGCCCAATGAGCAGTTCTTC.

CDR3 amino acids: CASSLSPVGSETQYF. CDR3 bases: TGTGCCAGCAGCTTATCTCCGGTCGGGTCAGAGACCCAGTACTTC. The chain couples TRBV5-4 to TRBJ2-5; D uncertain. Germline CDR1 SGHNT, CDR2 YYREEE (reference sequence). CDR3 length equals 15 residues. V was trimmed by 2 bases and J by 4 bases, leaving 15 bases between them.

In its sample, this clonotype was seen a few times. The CDR3, as DNA: TGTGCCAGCAGCTTCCGTGGTGGGGGACAGATCACAGATACGCAGTATTTT. Its translation is CASSFRGGGQITDTQYF. The V gene is TRBV7-2, the J gene TRBJ2-3; 7 bases align to TRBD1. Trimming removed 3 bases from V and 2 bases from J; junction bases left unmatched: 11. The CDR3 is made up of 17 amino acids. Germline values: CDR1 SGHTA, CDR2 FQGNSA.

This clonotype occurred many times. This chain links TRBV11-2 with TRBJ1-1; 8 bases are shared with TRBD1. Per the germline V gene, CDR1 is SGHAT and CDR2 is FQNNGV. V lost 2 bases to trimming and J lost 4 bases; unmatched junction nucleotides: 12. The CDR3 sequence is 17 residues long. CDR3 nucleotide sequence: TGTGCCAGCAGCTTATCATTGTCCCCAGGGGGCGGCACTGAAGCTTTCTTT. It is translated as CASSLSLSPGGGTEAFF.

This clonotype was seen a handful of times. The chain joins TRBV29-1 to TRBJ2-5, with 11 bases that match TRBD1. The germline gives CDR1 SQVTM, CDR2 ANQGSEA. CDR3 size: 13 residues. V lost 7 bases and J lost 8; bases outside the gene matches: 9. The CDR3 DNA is TGCAGCGGTGACCCGGGACAGGGGGGAACCCAGTACTTC. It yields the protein CSGDPGQGGTQYF.

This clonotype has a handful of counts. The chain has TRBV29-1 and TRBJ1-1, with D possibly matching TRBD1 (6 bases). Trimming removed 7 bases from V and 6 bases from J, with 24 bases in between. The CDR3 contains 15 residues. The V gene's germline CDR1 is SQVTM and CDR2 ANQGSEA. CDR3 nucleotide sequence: TGCAGCGCCGGGGGGAACCCCAACAGGGAGGCTGAAGCTTTCTTT. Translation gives CSAGGNPNREAEAFF.